The TCR beta chain described here comes from a study of blood T cell repertoires in COVID-19. Study-level information: The United States, Italy and Spain were the sources of the acute and convalescent COVID-19 samples.

The V end was cut by 3 bases, the J end by 6 bases, with 15 bases between. CDR3 length equals 15 residues. The V gene's germline CDR1 is KGHDR and CDR2 SFDVKD. In the original processing: Using reference gene primer amplification, nucleated cell counts were estimated. The assay was immunoSEQ multiplex PCR, and TCRdb's table has in-frame clones only and misses some. Clonal size and the V and J genes are those of that table, whereas D and trimming came from the DNA. The sample comprises 200,000 to 250,000 clones, 70% to 90% of which are singletons, and about 2.4% rests with the top ten. Enrolment of Seattle patients took place during active infection, and they were followed longitudinally.

The sample comprised peripheral blood. The gene calls are TRBV24-1 and TRBJ2-3; D gene ambiguous. This TCR came from a woman in her 70s with COVID-19, enrolled during active disease. The CDR3: CATSDPKLLRDTQYF. DNA of the CDR3: TGTGCCACCAGTGATCCGAAACTATTAAGGGATACGCAGTATTTT.